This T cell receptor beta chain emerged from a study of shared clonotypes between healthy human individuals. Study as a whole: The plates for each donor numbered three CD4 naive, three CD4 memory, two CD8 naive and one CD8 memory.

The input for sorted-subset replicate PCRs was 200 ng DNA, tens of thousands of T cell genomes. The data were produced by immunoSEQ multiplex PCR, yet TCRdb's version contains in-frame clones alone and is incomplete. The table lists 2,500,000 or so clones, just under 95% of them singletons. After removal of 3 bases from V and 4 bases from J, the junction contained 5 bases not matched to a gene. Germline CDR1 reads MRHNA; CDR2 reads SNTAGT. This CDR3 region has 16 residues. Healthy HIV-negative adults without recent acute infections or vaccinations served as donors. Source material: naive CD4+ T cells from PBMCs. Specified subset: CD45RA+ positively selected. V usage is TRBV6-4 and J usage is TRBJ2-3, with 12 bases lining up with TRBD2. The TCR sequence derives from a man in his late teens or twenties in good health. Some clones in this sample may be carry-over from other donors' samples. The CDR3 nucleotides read TGTGCCAGCAGTGAACGGACTAGCGGGATTTCAGATACGCAGTATTTT. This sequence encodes CASSERTSGISDTQYF.